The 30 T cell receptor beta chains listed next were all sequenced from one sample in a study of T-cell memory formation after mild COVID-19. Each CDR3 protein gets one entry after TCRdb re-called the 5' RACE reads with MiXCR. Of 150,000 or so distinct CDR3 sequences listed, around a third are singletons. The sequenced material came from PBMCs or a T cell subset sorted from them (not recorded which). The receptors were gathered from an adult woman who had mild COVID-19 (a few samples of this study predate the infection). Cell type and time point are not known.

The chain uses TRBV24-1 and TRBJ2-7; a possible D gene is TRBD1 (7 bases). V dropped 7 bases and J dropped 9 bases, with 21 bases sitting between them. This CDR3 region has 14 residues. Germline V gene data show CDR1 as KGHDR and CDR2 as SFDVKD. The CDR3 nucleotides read TGTGCCACCAGCGGTGACATCGGACAGGAGGGGCAGTACTTC. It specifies CATSGDIGQEGQYF.

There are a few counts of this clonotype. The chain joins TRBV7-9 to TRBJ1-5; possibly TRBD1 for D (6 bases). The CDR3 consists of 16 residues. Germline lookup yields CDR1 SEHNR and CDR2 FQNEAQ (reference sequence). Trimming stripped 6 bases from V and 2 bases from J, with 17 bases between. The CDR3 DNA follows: TGTGCCAGCAGTTGGGGGGCAGGGCAGGGCAATCAGCCCCAGCATTTT. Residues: CASSWGAGQGNQPQHF.

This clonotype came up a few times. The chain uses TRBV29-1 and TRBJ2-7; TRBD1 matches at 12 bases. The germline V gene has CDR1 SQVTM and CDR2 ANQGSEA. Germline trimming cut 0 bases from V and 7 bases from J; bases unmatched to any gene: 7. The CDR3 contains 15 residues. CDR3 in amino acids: CSVEDAGQGAGEQYF. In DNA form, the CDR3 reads TGCAGCGTTGAAGACGCGGGACAGGGGGCGGGGGAGCAGTACTTC.

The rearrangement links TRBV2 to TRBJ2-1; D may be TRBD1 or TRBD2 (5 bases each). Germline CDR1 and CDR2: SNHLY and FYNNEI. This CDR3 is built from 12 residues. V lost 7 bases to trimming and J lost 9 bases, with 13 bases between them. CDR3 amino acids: CASTAGTTEQFF. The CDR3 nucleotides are TGTGCCAGCACCGCCGGGACCACTGAGCAGTTCTTC.

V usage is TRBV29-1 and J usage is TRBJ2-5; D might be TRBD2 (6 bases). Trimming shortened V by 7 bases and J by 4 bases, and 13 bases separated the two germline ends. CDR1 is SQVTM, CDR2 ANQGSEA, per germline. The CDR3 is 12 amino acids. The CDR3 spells CSAGLGGETQYF. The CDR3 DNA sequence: TGCAGCGCCGGACTCGGGGGAGAGACCCAGTACTTC.

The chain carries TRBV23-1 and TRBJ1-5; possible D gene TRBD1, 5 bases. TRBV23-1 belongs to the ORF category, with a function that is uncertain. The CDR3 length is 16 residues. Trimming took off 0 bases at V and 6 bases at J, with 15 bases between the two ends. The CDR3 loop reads CASSQSAGRDTQPQHF. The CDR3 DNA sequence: TGCGCCAGCAGTCAATCGGCAGGGCGAGATACTCAGCCCCAGCATTTT.

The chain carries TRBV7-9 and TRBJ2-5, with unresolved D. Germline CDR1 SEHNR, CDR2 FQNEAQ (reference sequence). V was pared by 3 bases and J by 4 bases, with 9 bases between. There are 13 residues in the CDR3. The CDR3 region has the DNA TGTGCCAGCAGCTTGGTGATTTCAGAGACCCAGTACTTC. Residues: CASSLVISETQYF.

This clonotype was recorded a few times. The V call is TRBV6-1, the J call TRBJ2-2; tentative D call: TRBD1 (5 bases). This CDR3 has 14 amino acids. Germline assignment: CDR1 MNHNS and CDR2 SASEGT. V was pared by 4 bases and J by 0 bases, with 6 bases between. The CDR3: CASSATANTGELFF. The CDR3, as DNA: TGTGCCAGCAGTGCGACAGCGAACACCGGGGAGCTGTTTTTT.

DNA of the CDR3: TGTGCCAGCAGCCCCCACTGGACGGAAGACTATGGCTACACCTTC. It codes for CASSPHWTEDYGYTF. This rearrangement joins TRBV3-1 to TRBJ1-2; D remains ambiguous. Between the trimmed V and J ends, which lost 4 bases and 3 bases, there was a span of 15 bases. Germline loops: CDR1 LGHDT, CDR2 YNNKEL (reference sequence). The length of the CDR3 is 15 residues.

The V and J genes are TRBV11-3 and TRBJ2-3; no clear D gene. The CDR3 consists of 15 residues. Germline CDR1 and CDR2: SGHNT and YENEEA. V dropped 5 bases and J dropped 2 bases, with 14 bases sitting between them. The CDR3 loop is CASSPRLDPTDTQYF. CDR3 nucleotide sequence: TGTGCCAGCAGCCCTCGCCTCGATCCCACAGATACGCAGTATTTT.

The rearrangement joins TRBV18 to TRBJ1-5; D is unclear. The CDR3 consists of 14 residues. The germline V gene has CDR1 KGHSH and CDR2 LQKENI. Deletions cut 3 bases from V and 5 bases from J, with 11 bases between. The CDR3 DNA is TGTGCCAGCTCACCGGGGATCGGGGATCAGCCCCAGCATTTT. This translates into CASSPGIGDQPQHF.

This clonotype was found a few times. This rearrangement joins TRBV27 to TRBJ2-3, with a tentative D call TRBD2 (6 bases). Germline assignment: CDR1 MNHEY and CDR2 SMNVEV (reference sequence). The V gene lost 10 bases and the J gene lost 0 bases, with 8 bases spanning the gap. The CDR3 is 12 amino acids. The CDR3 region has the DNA TGTGCCACCGGGACTAGCACAGATACGCAGTATTTT. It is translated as CATGTSTDTQYF.

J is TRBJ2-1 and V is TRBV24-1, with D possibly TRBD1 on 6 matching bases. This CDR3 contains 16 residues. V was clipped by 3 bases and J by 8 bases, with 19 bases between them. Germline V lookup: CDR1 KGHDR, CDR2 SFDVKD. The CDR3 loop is CATSDRNRDVRDEQFF. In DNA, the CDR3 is TGTGCCACCAGTGATCGTAACAGGGACGTACGGGATGAGCAGTTCTTC.

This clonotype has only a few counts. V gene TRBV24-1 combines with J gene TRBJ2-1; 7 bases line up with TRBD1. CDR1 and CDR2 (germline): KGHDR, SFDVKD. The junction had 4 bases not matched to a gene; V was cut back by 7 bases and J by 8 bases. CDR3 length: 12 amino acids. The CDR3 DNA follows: TGTGCCACCAGAGACAGGGTCGATGAGCAGTTCTTC. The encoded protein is CATRDRVDEQFF.

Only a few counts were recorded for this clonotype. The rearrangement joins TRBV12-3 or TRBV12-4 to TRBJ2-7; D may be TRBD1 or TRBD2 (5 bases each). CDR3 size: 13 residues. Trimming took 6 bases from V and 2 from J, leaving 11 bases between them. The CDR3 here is CASSTGPAYEQYF. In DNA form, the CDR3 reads TGTGCCAGCAGCACGGGGCCAGCCTACGAGCAGTACTTC.

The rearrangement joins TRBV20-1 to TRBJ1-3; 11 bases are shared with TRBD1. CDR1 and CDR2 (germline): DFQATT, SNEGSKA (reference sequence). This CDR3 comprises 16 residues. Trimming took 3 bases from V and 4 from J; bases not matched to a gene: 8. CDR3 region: CSASLGQGARGNTIYF. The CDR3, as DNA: TGCAGTGCTAGTTTAGGACAGGGGGCGCGGGGAAACACCATATATTTT.

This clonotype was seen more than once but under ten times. The CDR3 sequence: CAISESGTSGDEQFF. For the CDR3, the DNA is TGTGCCATCAGTGAGTCGGGGACTAGCGGGGACGAGCAGTTCTTC. This chain connects TRBV10-3 to TRBJ2-1; 13 bases map to TRBD2. The CDR3 contains 15 residues. The germline gives CDR1 ENHRY, CDR2 SYGVKD. V gave up 0 bases and J gave up 10 bases; unmatched junction bases: 3.

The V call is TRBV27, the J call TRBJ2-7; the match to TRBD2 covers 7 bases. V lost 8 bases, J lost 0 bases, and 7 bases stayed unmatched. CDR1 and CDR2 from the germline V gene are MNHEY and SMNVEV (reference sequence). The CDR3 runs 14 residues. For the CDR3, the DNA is TGTGCCAGCCGAGCGGGGAGCACCTCCTACGAGCAGTACTTC. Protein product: CASRAGSTSYEQYF.

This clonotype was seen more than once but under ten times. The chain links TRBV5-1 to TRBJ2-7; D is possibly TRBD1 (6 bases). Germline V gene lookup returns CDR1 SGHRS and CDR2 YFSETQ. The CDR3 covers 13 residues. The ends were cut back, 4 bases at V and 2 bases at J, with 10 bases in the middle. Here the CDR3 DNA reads TGCGCCAGCAGCACCGGACAGACCTACGAGCAGTACTTC. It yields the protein CASSTGQTYEQYF.

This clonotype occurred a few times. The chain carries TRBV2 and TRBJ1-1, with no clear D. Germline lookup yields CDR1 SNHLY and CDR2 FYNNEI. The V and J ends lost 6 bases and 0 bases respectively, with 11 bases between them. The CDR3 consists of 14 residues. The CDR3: CASRAGRMNTEAFF. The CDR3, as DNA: TGTGCCAGCAGAGCGGGCAGGATGAACACTGAAGCTTTCTTT.

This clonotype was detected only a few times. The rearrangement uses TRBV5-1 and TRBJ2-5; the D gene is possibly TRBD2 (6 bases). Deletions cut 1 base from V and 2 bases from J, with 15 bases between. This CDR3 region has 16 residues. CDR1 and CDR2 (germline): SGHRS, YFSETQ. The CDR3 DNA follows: TGCGCCAGCAGCTTGTGGATTCCGGGAGTTCAAGAGACCCAGTACTTC. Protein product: CASSLWIPGVQETQYF.

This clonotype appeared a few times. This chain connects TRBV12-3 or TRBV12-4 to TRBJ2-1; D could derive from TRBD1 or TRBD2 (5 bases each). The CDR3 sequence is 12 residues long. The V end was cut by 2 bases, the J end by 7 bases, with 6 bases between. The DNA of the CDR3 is TGTGCCAGCAGTTTATGGGGGAATGAGCAGTTCTTC. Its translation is CASSLWGNEQFF.

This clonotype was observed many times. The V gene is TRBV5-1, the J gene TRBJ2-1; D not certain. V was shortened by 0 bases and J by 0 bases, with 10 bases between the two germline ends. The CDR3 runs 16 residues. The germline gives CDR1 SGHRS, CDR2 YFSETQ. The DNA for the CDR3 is TGCGCCAGCAGCTTGGAGCAGGTTAGCTCCTACAATGAGCAGTTCTTC. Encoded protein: CASSLEQVSSYNEQFF. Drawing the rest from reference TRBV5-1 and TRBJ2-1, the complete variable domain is KAGVTQTPRYLIKTRGQQVTLSCSPISGHRSVSWYQQTPGQGLQFLFEYFSETQRNKGNFPGRFSGRQFSNSRSEMNVSTLELGDSALYLCASSLEQVSSYNEQFFGPGTRLTVL.

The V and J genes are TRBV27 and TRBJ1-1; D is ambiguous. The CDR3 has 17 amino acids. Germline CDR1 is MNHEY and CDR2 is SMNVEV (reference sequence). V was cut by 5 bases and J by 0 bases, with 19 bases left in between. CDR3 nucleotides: TGTGCCAGCAGTGCGAGAGGGCGAGGCTGGGTGAACACTGAAGCTTTCTTT. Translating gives CASSARGRGWVNTEAFF.

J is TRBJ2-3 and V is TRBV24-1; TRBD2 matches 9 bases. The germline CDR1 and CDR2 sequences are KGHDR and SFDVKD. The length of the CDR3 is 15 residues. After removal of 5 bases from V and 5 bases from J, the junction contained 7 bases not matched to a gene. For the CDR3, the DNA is TGTGCCACCAGTGCATTAGCGGGGGAGGGAGATACGCAGTATTTT. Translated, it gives CATSALAGEGDTQYF.

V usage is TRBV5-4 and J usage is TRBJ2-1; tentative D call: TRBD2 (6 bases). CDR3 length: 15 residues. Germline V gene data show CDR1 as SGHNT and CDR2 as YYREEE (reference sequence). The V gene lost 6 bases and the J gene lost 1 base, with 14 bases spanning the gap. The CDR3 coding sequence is TGTGCCAGCACCTTATCGGCGGGGTCCTACAATGAGCAGTTCTTC. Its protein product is CASTLSAGSYNEQFF.

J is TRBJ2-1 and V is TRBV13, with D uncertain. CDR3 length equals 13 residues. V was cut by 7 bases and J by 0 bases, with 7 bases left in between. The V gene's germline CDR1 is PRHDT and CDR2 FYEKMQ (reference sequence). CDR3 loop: CASKRASYNEQFF. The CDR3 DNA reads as TGTGCCAGCAAGCGAGCCTCCTACAATGAGCAGTTCTTC.

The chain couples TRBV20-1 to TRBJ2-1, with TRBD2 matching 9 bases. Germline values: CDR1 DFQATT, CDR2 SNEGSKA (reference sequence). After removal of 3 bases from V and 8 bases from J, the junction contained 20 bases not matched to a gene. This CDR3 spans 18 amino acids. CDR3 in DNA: TGCAGTGCTAGTTACCGAGGGGGAGGTAGCGGGAGCATCGATGAGCAGTTCTTC. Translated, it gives CSASYRGGGSGSIDEQFF.

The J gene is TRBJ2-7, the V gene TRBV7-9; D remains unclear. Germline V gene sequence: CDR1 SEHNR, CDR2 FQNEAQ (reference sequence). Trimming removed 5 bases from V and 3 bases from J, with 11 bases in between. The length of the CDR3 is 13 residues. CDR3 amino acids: CASSPRSGYEQYF. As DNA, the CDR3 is TGTGCCAGCAGCCCGAGGTCGGGCTACGAGCAGTACTTC.

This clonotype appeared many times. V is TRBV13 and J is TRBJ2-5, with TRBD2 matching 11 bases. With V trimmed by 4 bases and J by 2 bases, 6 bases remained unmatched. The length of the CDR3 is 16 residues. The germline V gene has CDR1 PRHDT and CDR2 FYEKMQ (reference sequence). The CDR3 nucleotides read TGTGCCAGCAGCTCTACTAGCGGGGGTACTCAAGAGACCCAGTACTTC. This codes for CASSSTSGGTQETQYF.